This T cell receptor (beta chain) is from a study of Ad26.COV2.S vaccination and SARS-CoV-2 variants. General study points: Among vaccine recipients, spike-specific TCR breadth exceeded that of placebo recipients.

As for treatment: some 20 received Ad26.COV2.S at low or high dose, single or two shots; roughly five received placebo; per-sample allocation not given. Day 63 after the first vaccine or placebo injection was the time point for sampling. Donation was by an adult aged 18-55 years who was in Boston. Trimming at V came to 5 bases and at J to 3 bases, leaving 4 bases not matched to a gene. The CDR3 sequence is 13 residues long. The germline V gene encodes CDR1 SGHTA and CDR2 FQGTGA. In the case of this clone: Antigen unknown.

TCRdb's copy holds only in-frame clones and misses some; the assay was immunoSEQ multiplex PCR. The table has roughly 320,000 clones, just over 85% seen once. The chain couples TRBV7-3 to TRBJ2-7, with 7 bases matching TRBD1. Here the sequenced sample was peripheral blood, taken in a trial of Ad26.COV2.S vaccine versus placebo. This clonotype was obtained from a person between 18 and 65 years old who received the Ad26.COV2.S COVID-19 vaccine or a placebo. CDR3 bases: TGTGCCAGCAGCATAAACAGGGGCTACGAGCAGTACTTC. It specifies CASSINRGYEQYF.